The rows below give T cell receptor beta chains drawn from one sample of a study of T-cell memory formation after mild COVID-19. TCRdb recomputed calls from the 5' RACE reads with MiXCR, one row per CDR3 protein. Altogether over 10,000 distinct CDR3 sequences are present, approximately 14% being singletons, with the ten largest covering roughly 50%. What was sequenced was PBMCs or a T cell subset sorted from them (not recorded which). All receptors derive from a man between 18 and 29 years old who had mild COVID-19 (a few samples of this study predate the infection). Cell type and time point are not known. Each CDR3 is given with its conserved first and last residue. The D gene is left open where the match is weak. Not all rows give a size; the values are once, few, many and, for expanded clones, a class.

TRBJ1-5	TRBV5-4	few	.	CASSSGKDQPQHF	TGTGCCAGCAGCTCGGGGAAGGATCAGCCCCAGCATTTT
TRBJ1-4	TRBV9	few	TRBD1	CASSVFGQGGFEKLFF	TGTGCCAGCAGCGTATTCGGACAGGGTGGTTTCGAAAAACTGTTTTTT
TRBJ1-3	TRBV3-1	few	.	CASSQFNTIYF	TGTGCCAGCAGCCAATTTAACACCATATATTTT
TRBJ1-2	TRBV20-1	many	TRBD1	CSARNRGYGYTF	TGCAGTGCTAGAAACAGGGGATATGGCTACACCTTC
TRBJ1-5	TRBV18	few	.	CASSPTGNQPQHF	TGTGCCAGCTCCCCGACTGGGAATCAGCCCCAGCATTTT
TRBJ2-7	TRBV27	many	.	CASSLSTYEQYF	TGTGCCAGCAGTTTGTCCACCTACGAGCAGTACTTC
TRBJ1-2	TRBV24-1	many	.	CATSDPTPTEGIGYTF	TGTGCCACCAGTGACCCTACTCCGACAGAGGGCATCGGCTACACCTTC
TRBJ2-1	TRBV20-1	many	.	CSADTGPPEQFF	TGCAGTGCCGACACTGGCCCCCCTGAGCAGTTCTTC
TRBJ1-3	TRBV2	many	.	CASTLEGNTIYF	TGTGCCAGCACCCTGGAGGGAAACACCATATATTTT
TRBJ2-1	TRBV20-1	few	TRBD2	CSDRAGAYNEQFF	TGCAGTGACAGAGCGGGGGCCTACAATGAGCAGTTCTTC
TRBJ2-3	TRBV29-1	many	.	CSVVVAGSTDTQYF	TGCAGCGTTGTGGTGGCAGGGAGCACAGATACGCAGTATTTT
TRBJ2-7	TRBV12-3/TRBV12-4	many	TRBD1	CASRRTRDRAYEQYF	TGTGCCAGCAGACGAACCCGGGACAGGGCCTACGAGCAGTACTTC
TRBJ2-3	TRBV4-3	many	.	CASSQDNSPGDTQYF	TGCGCCAGCAGCCAAGATAACTCGCCGGGGGATACGCAGTATTTT
TRBJ2-7	TRBV9	many	.	CASSPRRVPYEQYF	TGTGCCAGCAGCCCCCGTAGGGTTCCCTACGAGCAGTACTTC
TRBJ1-5	TRBV7-2	many	.	CASSSRDNQPQHF	TGTGCCAGCAGCTCGAGGGACAATCAGCCCCAGCATTTT
TRBJ2-2	TRBV4-1	few	.	CASSQPTKRAGGELFF	TGCGCCAGCAGCCAACCAACAAAAAGGGCGGGCGGGGAGCTGTTTTTT
TRBJ1-6	TRBV4-1	many	.	CASSQDTVSPLHF	TGCGCCAGCAGCCAAGATACAGTTTCACCCCTCCACTTT
TRBJ2-3	TRBV6-5	many	TRBD2	CASSSLLAGLTDTQYF	TGTGCCAGCAGTTCGCTTCTAGCGGGGCTCACAGATACGCAGTATTTT
TRBJ1-6	TRBV20-1	many	.	CSARDYGSSYNSPLHF	TGCAGTGCTAGAGATTATGGTAGCTCCTATAATTCACCCCTCCACTTT
TRBJ1-2	TRBV19	.	TRBD1	CATSDRGGLRGYTF	TGTGCCACCTCCGACAGGGGGGGTTTGCGGGGCTACACCTTC
TRBJ2-4	TRBV15	many	.	CATSRVAGGGKNIQYF	TGTGCCACCAGCAGAGTTGCAGGGGGGGGCAAAAACATTCAGTACTTC
TRBJ1-1	TRBV7-8	many	.	CASSHTGEAFF	TGTGCCAGCAGCCATACAGGGGAAGCTTTCTTT
TRBJ2-5	TRBV11-2	few	.	CASSLRGVEETQYF	TGTGCCAGCAGCTTAAGGGGAGTGGAAGAGACCCAGTACTTC
TRBJ1-2	TRBV12-3/TRBV12-4	large	.	CASSSNGFGGYTF	TGTGCCAGCAGTTCCAATGGTTTCGGTGGCTACACCTTC
TRBJ2-3	TRBV7-8	many	.	CASDWGGAADTQYF	TGTGCCAGCGATTGGGGCGGGGCCGCGGATACGCAGTATTTT
TRBJ1-5	TRBV25-1	many	.	CASSEYGRAGQPQHF	TGTGCCAGCAGTGAATACGGCAGGGCTGGGCAGCCCCAGCATTTT
TRBJ1-2	TRBV10-3	many	TRBD1	CAIMDRPSYGYTF	TGTGCCATCATGGACAGGCCGTCCTATGGCTACACCTTC
TRBJ2-2	TRBV10-2	few	.	CASSEFGAGELFF	TGCGCCAGCAGTGAGTTTGGGGCTGGGGAGCTGTTTTTT
TRBJ1-1	TRBV27	.	.	CASSSRGILNTEAFF	TGTGCCAGCAGCTCCCGCGGGATCCTGAACACTGAAGCTTTCTTT
TRBJ2-3	TRBV28	few	.	CASSLRGPSTDTQYF	TGTGCCAGCAGTTTGCGGGGGCCTAGCACAGATACGCAGTATTTT
TRBJ1-2	TRBV6-1	many	.	CASSVVGGAPDGYTF	TGTGCCAGCAGTGTTGTTGGGGGCGCCCCGGATGGCTACACCTTC
TRBJ2-5	TRBV5-1	many	.	CASSLLQKETQYF	TGCGCCAGCAGCTTGTTACAGAAGGAGACCCAGTACTTC
TRBJ2-5	TRBV28	.	TRBD1	CASRRQGKETQYF	TGTGCCAGCAGGCGACAGGGAAAAGAGACCCAGTACTTC
TRBJ2-7	TRBV13	.	.	CASSSPRDTSYEQYF	TGTGCCAGCAGCTCGCCTCGGGACACATCCTACGAGCAGTACTTC
TRBJ1-1	TRBV7-6	few	.	CASSVGPRGFTEAFF	TGTGCCAGCAGCGTAGGCCCACGGGGGTTCACTGAAGCTTTCTTT
TRBJ1-1	TRBV6-2/TRBV6-3	few	.	CASSRLFLNTEAFF	TGTGCCAGCAGTCGACTTTTTCTGAACACTGAAGCTTTCTTT
TRBJ1-4	TRBV11-2	few	.	CASSRSRGWEKLFF	TGTGCCAGCAGCCGGTCGCGGGGGTGGGAAAAACTGTTTTTT
TRBJ1-2	TRBV27	many	TRBD1	CASSHRLTGAYGYTF	TGTGCCAGCAGTCATCGCTTGACAGGGGCGTATGGCTACACCTTC
TRBJ1-1	TRBV3-1	.	.	CASAEVYTEAFF	TGTGCGTCGGCAGAAGTTTACACTGAAGCTTTCTTT
TRBJ2-5	TRBV20-1	medium-sized	TRBD1	CSAIRGETQYF	TGCAGTGCAATCAGGGGGGAGACCCAGTACTTC
TRBJ2-1	TRBV4-1	many	TRBD2	CASSQDKFKRGSEQFF	TGCGCCAGCAGCCAAGACAAATTCAAGCGGGGAAGTGAGCAGTTCTTC
TRBJ2-5	TRBV7-9	many	TRBD2	CASTLGLAHQETQYF	TGTGCCAGCACCCTGGGACTAGCGCACCAAGAGACCCAGTACTTC
TRBJ2-6	TRBV4-1	many	TRBD1	CASSQRRTGPSGANVLTF	TGCGCCAGCAGCCAAAGGAGGACAGGGCCCTCTGGGGCCAACGTCCTGACTTTC
TRBJ1-3	TRBV20-1	.	.	CSASQGRLYGPEGNTIYF	TGCAGTGCTAGCCAGGGTCGGCTCTATGGGCCGGAAGGAAACACCATATATTTT
TRBJ1-4	TRBV7-2	.	.	CASSLGPNEKLFF	TGTGCCAGCAGCTTAGGACCGAATGAAAAACTGTTTTTT
TRBJ2-1	TRBV2	.	TRBD2	CASSAWTSGEHEQFF	TGTGCCAGCAGTGCATGGACTAGCGGGGAACATGAGCAGTTCTTC
TRBJ2-1	TRBV5-1	.	.	CASSYRESSYNEQFF	TGCGCCAGCAGCTACAGGGAGAGCTCCTACAATGAGCAGTTCTTC
TRBJ2-5	TRBV7-9	many	.	CATPGFVGNAQETQYF	TGTGCCACCCCTGGGTTTGTGGGGAATGCCCAAGAGACCCAGTACTTC